These T cell receptor beta chains were read from a single sample in a study of T cells in Graves' hyperthyroidism and ophthalmopathy. TCRdb reprocessed the multiplex PCR reads with MiXCR, giving one entry per CDR3 protein. This table holds some 460,000 distinct CDR3 sequences, 15% to 18% found once. The sequenced sample was blood. Receptors originate from a woman aged 18-29 years with Graves' hyperthyroidism. The CDR3 runs from the conserved cysteine through the conserved F or W. D genes are given only for firm matches. A row's size may be missing; if present it is once, few, many or a size class.

clone_size	v_call	j_call	d_call	cdr3_aa	cdr3_nt
few	TRBV10-2	TRBJ2-1	TRBD1	CASSEIRDRGFDEQFF	TGCGCCAGCAGTGAGATTCGGGACAGGGGGTTCGATGAGCAGTTCTTC
many	TRBV6-1	TRBJ2-2	TRBD1	CASSRRRQGAYTGELFF	TGTGCCAGCAGTAGACGACGCCAGGGGGCTTACACCGGGGAGCTGTTTTTT
many	TRBV2	TRBJ1-1	NA	CASSPRGSTEAFF	TGTGCCAGCAGTCCCCGAGGGAGCACTGAAGCTTTCTTT
NA	TRBV28	TRBJ1-5	NA	CASSGDLQPQHF	TGTGCCAGCAGTGGGGACCTTCAGCCCCAGCATTTT
many	TRBV7-9	TRBJ1-2	TRBD1	CASSLVGGGGYTF	TGTGCCAGCAGCTTAGTAGGGGGCGGTGGCTACACCTTC
many	TRBV20-1	TRBJ1-1	NA	CSAQEQMNTEAFF	TGCAGTGCCCAGGAACAGATGAACACTGAAGCTTTCTTT
few	TRBV20-1	TRBJ2-1	TRBD2	CSARDRGTSGPRGSYNEQFF	TGCAGTGCTAGAGATCGGGGGACTAGCGGGCCCCGAGGCTCCTACAATGAGCAGTTCTTC
few	TRBV19	TRBJ2-1	NA	CASRSYPGQINEQFF	TGTGCCAGTAGATCTTACCCGGGGCAGATCAATGAGCAGTTCTTC
many	TRBV28	TRBJ2-3	NA	CASSPWAGTAQYF	TGTGCCAGCAGTCCCTGGGCGGGGACGGCGCAGTATTTT
NA	TRBV19	TRBJ1-2	NA	CASSIAAVYYGYTF	TGTGCCAGTAGTATAGCGGCAGTCTACTATGGCTACACCTTC
many	TRBV20-1	TRBJ2-7	NA	CSVPGRASYEQYF	TGCAGTGTCCCAGGGCGAGCGTCCTACGAGCAGTACTTC
many	TRBV5-1	TRBJ1-1	NA	CASSGQGPRNTEAFF	TGCGCCAGCAGCGGGCAGGGGCCGAGGAACACTGAAGCTTTCTTT
many	TRBV7-6	TRBJ2-5	TRBD2	CASSLIWGGFQETQYF	TGTGCCAGCAGCTTAATCTGGGGGGGGTTCCAAGAGACCCAGTACTTC
many	TRBV20-1	TRBJ1-2	TRBD1	CSARGQGAVGYTF	TGCAGTGCTAGAGGACAGGGGGCAGTTGGCTACACCTTC
many	TRBV6-2/TRBV6-3	TRBJ1-5	NA	CASSYSASQPQHF	TGTGCCAGCAGTTACTCGGCTAGTCAGCCCCAGCATTTT
NA	TRBV9	TRBJ2-4	TRBD2	CASSVGVGLAGGQNIRYF	TGTGCCAGCAGCGTAGGGGTAGGACTAGCGGGAGGGCAAAACATTCGGTACTTC
NA	TRBV7-6	TRBJ2-1	TRBD2	CASSLELAGEQFF	TGTGCCAGCAGCTTAGAGCTAGCGGGTGAGCAGTTCTTC
many	TRBV20-1	TRBJ2-1	TRBD1	CSALLGTAEYNEQFF	TGCAGTGCTTTATTAGGGACAGCAGAGTACAATGAGCAGTTCTTC
NA	TRBV29-1	TRBJ1-2	NA	CSVDYGYGYTF	TGCAGCGTTGATTATGGGTATGGCTACACCTTC
few	TRBV5-1	TRBJ2-5	TRBD2	CASSTDPGGPQETQYF	TGCGCCAGCAGCACGGACCCGGGGGGTCCTCAAGAGACCCAGTACTTC
many	TRBV20-1	TRBJ2-3	NA	CSARLSDTQYF	TGCAGTGCACGACTGTCAGATACGCAGTATTTT
many	TRBV2	TRBJ2-3	NA	CASTLIGQSTDTQYF	TGTGCCAGCACTCTGATAGGTCAGAGCACAGATACGCAGTATTTT
few	TRBV19	TRBJ2-5	TRBD1	CASSSGGPPETQYF	TGTGCCAGTAGTTCAGGGGGCCCCCCGGAGACCCAGTACTTC
few	TRBV19	TRBJ2-2	NA	CASSKQDRIGTGELFF	TGTGCCAGTAGTAAACAAGACAGGATAGGTACCGGGGAGCTGTTTTTT
NA	TRBV29-1	TRBJ2-7	TRBD1	CSVDGTGGYEQYF	TGCAGCGTGGACGGGACAGGGGGCTACGAGCAGTACTTC
many	TRBV7-2	TRBJ2-5	TRBD2	CASSHSGSQETQYF	TGTGCCAGCAGCCATAGCGGGTCCCAAGAGACCCAGTACTTC
many	TRBV20-1	TRBJ2-7	NA	CSAKPPGVQREQYF	TGCAGTGCTAAGCCACCGGGCGTTCAGCGCGAGCAGTACTTC
few	TRBV20-1	TRBJ1-1	TRBD1	CSARERQGSFF	TGCAGTGCTAGAGAACGACAGGGGTCTTTCTTT
many	TRBV2	TRBJ2-5	NA	CASSAQVTQETQYF	TGTGCCAGCAGCGCTCAGGTAACCCAAGAGACCCAGTACTTC
NA	TRBV28	TRBJ1-5	TRBD1	CANSPLWDRGVGQPQHF	TGTGCCAACAGTCCCCTATGGGACAGGGGAGTTGGACAGCCCCAGCATTTT
many	TRBV5-1	TRBJ2-3	NA	CASSQHGGGSETDTQYF	TGCGCCAGCAGCCAACACGGAGGAGGGAGTGAAACAGATACGCAGTATTTT
many	TRBV5-5	TRBJ1-4	TRBD1	CASSSRLRQGVNEKLFF	TGTGCCAGCAGCTCACGATTGCGACAGGGGGTTAATGAAAAACTGTTTTTT
many	TRBV30	TRBJ1-2	TRBD1	CAWSRLEGQGAWGYTF	TGTGCCTGGAGTCGCCTTGAAGGGCAGGGGGCCTGGGGCTACACCTTC
many	TRBV24-1	TRBJ1-2	NA	CATSDRVGVGYTF	TGTGCCACCAGTGATCGAGTCGGAGTCGGCTACACCTTC
NA	TRBV11-2	TRBJ2-7	TRBD1	CASRTPGQGSYEQYF	TGTGCCAGCAGAACCCCGGGACAGGGCTCCTACGAGCAGTACTTC
NA	TRBV4-2	TRBJ1-1	NA	CASSQDRGLEAFF	TGTGCCAGCAGCCAAGATCGGGGGTTAGAAGCTTTCTTT